The 14 T cell receptor beta chains below all came from one sample that was sequenced in a study of T cells after yellow fever vaccination. TCRdb reanalysed the 5' RACE reads using MiXCR and keeps one entry per CDR3 protein. The sample holds hundreds of thousands of distinct CDR3 sequences, approximately 18% seen once. This specimen consisted of PBMCs, obtained before the yellow fever booster vaccination. These receptors were taken from a man between 18 and 35 years old who received the YFV17D yellow fever vaccine.

The J gene is TRBJ1-5, the V gene TRBV20-1; TRBD1 matches 8 bases. Germline values: CDR1 DFQATT, CDR2 SNEGSKA (reference sequence). The CDR3 is made up of 14 amino acids. The J segment lost 6 bases and the V segment lost 3 bases, leaving 7 bases of the junction unmatched. The CDR3 spells CSAREDRGGQPQHF. The CDR3 DNA follows: TGCAGTGCTAGGGAAGACAGGGGTGGTCAGCCCCAGCATTTT.

The chain combines TRBV20-1 with TRBJ2-3; 8 bases map to TRBD2. V trimming: 6 bases; J trimming: 3 bases; junction bases outside the gene matches: 17. This CDR3 is built from 17 residues. The germline V gene encodes CDR1 DFQATT and CDR2 SNEGSKA (reference sequence). The CDR3 region has the DNA TGCAGTGCCTTTGAGGCCGGTGGCCAGCGGGGGACAGATACGCAGTATTTT. Residues: CSAFEAGGQRGTDTQYF.

The V and J genes are TRBV11-2 and TRBJ1-1; possible D gene TRBD1, 5 bases. Germline V gene lookup returns CDR1 SGHAT and CDR2 FQNNGV. The CDR3 totals 15 residues. Trimming stripped 4 bases from V and 4 bases from J, with 16 bases between. CDR3 nucleotides: TGTGCCAGCAGCTCAAAAGTCGGGGGTGTCACTGAAGCTTTCTTT. Protein product: CASSSKVGGVTEAFF.

The chain links TRBV20-1 to TRBJ2-7; 9 bases fit TRBD2. With 5 bases clipped from V and 5 bases from J, the junction kept 10 bases outside the gene matches. Germline CDR1 reads DFQATT; CDR2 reads SNEGSKA (reference sequence). This CDR3 contains 14 residues. In DNA, the CDR3 is TGCAGTGCTCTCAACCAGGGACTAGCCCACGAGCAGTACTTC. Its protein product is CSALNQGLAHEQYF.

This clonotype has more than one count but fewer than ten. This rearrangement joins TRBV7-9 to TRBJ2-7, with a tentative D call TRBD1 (6 bases). The ends were cut back, 0 bases at V and 7 bases at J, with 13 bases in the middle. The germline gives CDR1 SEHNR, CDR2 FQNEAQ (reference sequence). The CDR3 runs 14 residues. CDR3: CASSLAQGFREQYF. CDR3 in DNA: TGTGCCAGCAGCTTAGCCCAGGGGTTTCGGGAGCAGTACTTC.

The chain joins TRBV18 to TRBJ1-1; D uncertain. V was shortened by 3 bases and J by 7 bases, with 12 bases between the two germline ends. In germline, CDR1 is KGHSH, CDR2 LQKENI. The CDR3 covers 13 residues. The CDR3 nucleotides read TGTGCCAGCTCACCCGCCCTACAAAGTGAAGCTTTCTTT. Its protein is CASSPALQSEAFF.

Here the CDR3 reads CASSVEGTGGREQYF. The CDR3 DNA reads TGTGCCAGCAGCGTAGAGGGGACAGGGGGCAGGGAGCAGTACTTC. The chain combines TRBV9 with TRBJ2-7; 12 nucleotides agree with TRBD1. The junction had 5 bases not matched to a gene; V was cut back by 0 bases and J by 7 bases. The CDR3 is made up of 15 amino acids. The germline CDR1 and CDR2 sequences are SGDLS and YYNGEE.

This clonotype showed up just a few times. This could be a read error, since a much larger clone is one nucleotide away. The chain joins TRBV6-5 to TRBJ1-1; no clear D. In germline, CDR1 is MNHEY, CDR2 SVGAGI. The V end was cut by 2 bases, the J end by 7 bases, with 11 bases between. The CDR3 consists of 13 residues. The CDR3 nucleotides are TGTGCCAGCAGTTACGTCTGGTCTCGTGAAGCTTTCTTT. Translated, it gives CASSYVWSREAFF.

A remark on this clonotype: A clone one base away is much larger, so this may be a read error. V and J are TRBV29-1 and TRBJ2-1, with D uncertain. The CDR3 is made up of 14 amino acids. The V end lost 7 bases, the J end lost 5 bases, and 18 bases lay between the germline ends. Germline CDR1 reads SQVTM; CDR2 reads ANQGSEA. The CDR3 is CSGIERLVNNEQFF. CDR3 sequence (DNA): TGCAGCGGAATTGAGCGTCTAGTTAACAATGAGCAGTTCTTC.

This chain uses TRBV7-3 with TRBJ2-5; no clear D. Deletions cut 5 bases from V and 1 base from J, with 11 bases between. The CDR3 is 14 amino acids. Germline values: CDR1 SGHTA, CDR2 FQGTGA. The CDR3 bases are TGTGCCAGCAGCGCTTCCCGCAGCCAAGAGACCCAGTACTTC. Protein product: CASSASRSQETQYF.

The chain has TRBV7-2 and TRBJ2-5; TRBD2 agrees at 11 bases. CDR1 is SGHTA, CDR2 FQGNSA, per germline. The CDR3 has 19 amino acids. V gave up 0 bases and J gave up 1 base; unmatched junction bases: 10. The CDR3 here is CASSLASQLAGDFQETQYF. The DNA of the CDR3 is TGTGCCAGCAGCTTAGCGAGCCAACTAGCGGGGGACTTCCAAGAGACCCAGTACTTC.

The chain combines TRBV20-1 with TRBJ2-3, with D possibly being TRBD1 or TRBD2 (5 bases each). The CDR3 totals 14 residues. Germline-derived CDR1 and CDR2 are DFQATT and SNEGSKA (reference sequence). Trimming cost V 5 bases and J 7 bases, with 19 bases left between them. For the CDR3, the DNA is TGCAGTGCTCCCGGGACCCCACGGGTTAATACGCAGTATTTT. Translation gives CSAPGTPRVNTQYF.

This chain links TRBV20-1 with TRBJ2-2; a possible D gene is TRBD2 (7 bases). Germline CDR1 DFQATT, CDR2 SNEGSKA (reference sequence). CDR3 length: 13 amino acids. V was trimmed by 5 bases and J by 4 bases, leaving 11 bases between them. CDR3 DNA: TGCAGTGCTGCCGGGGGGCCCACCGGGGAGCTGTTTTTT. Amino acids: CSAAGGPTGELFF.

There are a few counts of this clonotype. This chain joins TRBV12-3 or TRBV12-4 and TRBJ2-3; D might be TRBD2 (6 bases). This CDR3 has 13 amino acids. V lost 3 bases and J 8 bases, leaving 12 bases between the germline ends. The CDR3 nucleotides read TGTGCCAGCAGTTTTGATGGGGGAGGTACGCAGTATTTT. Amino acid sequence: CASSFDGGGTQYF.